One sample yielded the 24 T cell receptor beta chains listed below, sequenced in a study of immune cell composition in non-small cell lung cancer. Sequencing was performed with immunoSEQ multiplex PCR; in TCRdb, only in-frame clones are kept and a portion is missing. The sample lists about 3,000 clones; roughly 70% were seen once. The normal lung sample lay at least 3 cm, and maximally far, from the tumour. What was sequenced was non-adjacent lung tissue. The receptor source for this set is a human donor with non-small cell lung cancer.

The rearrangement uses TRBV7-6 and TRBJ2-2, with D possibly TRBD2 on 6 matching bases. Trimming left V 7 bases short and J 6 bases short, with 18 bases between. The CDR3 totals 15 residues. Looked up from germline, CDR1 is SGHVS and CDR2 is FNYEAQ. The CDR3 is CASTYVGDFSGELFF. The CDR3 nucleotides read TGTGCCAGCACCTACGTCGGGGACTTCTCCGGGGAGCTGTTTTTT. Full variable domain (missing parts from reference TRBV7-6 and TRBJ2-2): GAGVSQSPRYKVTKRGQDVALRCDPISGHVSLYWYRQALGQGPEFLTYFNYEAQQDKSGLPNDRFSAERPEGSISTLTIQRTEQRDSAMYRCASTYVGDFSGELFFGEGSRLTVL.

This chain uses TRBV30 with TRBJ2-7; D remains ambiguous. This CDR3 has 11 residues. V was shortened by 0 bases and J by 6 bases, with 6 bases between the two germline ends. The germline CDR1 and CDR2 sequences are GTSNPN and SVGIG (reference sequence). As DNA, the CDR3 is TGTGCCTGGAGTGTTTGGGCCGAGCAGTACTTC. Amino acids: CAWSVWAEQYF.

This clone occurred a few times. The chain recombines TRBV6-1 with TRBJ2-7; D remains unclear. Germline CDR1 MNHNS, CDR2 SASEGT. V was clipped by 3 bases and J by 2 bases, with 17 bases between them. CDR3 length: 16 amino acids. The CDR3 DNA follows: TGTGCCAGCAGTGAGAGGTTATCCCTACAAGCCTACGAGCAGTACTTC. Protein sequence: CASSERLSLQAYEQYF.

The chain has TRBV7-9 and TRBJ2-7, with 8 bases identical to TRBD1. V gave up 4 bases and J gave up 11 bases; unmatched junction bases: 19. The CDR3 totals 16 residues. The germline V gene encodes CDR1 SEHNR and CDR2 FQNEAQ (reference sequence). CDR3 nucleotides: TGTGCCAGCAGCTCCTGGGGTCAGGGACAGGCCCTCGATAAGTACTTC. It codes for CASSSWGQGQALDKYF.

Written as DNA, the CDR3 is TGTGCCAGTAGTAAAGTAACGGCGACAGGACCCTCGGGGGAGCAGTACTTC. It specifies CASSKVTATGPSGEQYF. The chain joins TRBV19 to TRBJ2-7; D is possibly TRBD1 (6 bases). Trimming shortened V by 4 bases and J by 7 bases, and 26 bases separated the two germline ends. CDR1 and CDR2 (germline): LNHDA, SQIVND (reference sequence). The CDR3 is 17 amino acids.

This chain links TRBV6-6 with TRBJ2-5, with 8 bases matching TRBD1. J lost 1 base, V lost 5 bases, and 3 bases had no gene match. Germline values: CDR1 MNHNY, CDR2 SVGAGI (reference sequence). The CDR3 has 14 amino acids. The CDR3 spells CASSAGGGQETQYF. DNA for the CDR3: TGTGCCAGCAGTGCAGGGGGCGGCCAAGAGACCCAGTACTTC.

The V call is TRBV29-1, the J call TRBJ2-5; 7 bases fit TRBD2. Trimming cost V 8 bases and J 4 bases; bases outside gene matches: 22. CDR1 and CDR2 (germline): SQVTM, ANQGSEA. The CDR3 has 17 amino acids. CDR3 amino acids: CSTPSHALMGGRETQYF. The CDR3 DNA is TGCAGCACCCCGTCTCATGCCCTCATGGGGGGGAGAGAGACCCAGTACTTC.

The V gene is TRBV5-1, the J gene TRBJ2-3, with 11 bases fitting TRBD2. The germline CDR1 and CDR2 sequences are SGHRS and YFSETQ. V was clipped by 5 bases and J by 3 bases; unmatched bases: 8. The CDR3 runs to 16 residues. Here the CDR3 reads CASRPTSGVTTDTQYF. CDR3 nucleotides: TGCGCCAGCAGACCGACTAGCGGGGTGACTACAGATACGCAGTATTTT.

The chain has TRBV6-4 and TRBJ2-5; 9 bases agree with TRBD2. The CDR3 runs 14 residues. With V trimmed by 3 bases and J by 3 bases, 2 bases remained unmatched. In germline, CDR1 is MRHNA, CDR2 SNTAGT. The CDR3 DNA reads TGTGCCAGCAGTGAATCTAGCGGGGAAGAGACCCAGTACTTC. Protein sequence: CASSESSGEETQYF.

CDR3 nucleotide sequence: TGTGCCTGGAAGAAAGGACAGGGTGTGGAGGAGCAGTACTTC. This sequence encodes CAWKKGQGVEEQYF. This rearrangement joins TRBV30 to TRBJ2-7; 8 bases match TRBD1. In germline, CDR1 is GTSNPN, CDR2 SVGIG (reference sequence). The ends lost 4 bases at V and 7 bases at J; junction bases unmatched: 12. There are 14 residues in the CDR3.

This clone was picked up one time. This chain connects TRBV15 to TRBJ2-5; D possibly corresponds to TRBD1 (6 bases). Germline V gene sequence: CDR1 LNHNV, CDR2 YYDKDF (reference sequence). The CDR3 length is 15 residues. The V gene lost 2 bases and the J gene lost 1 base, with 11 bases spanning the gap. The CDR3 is CATSRSQQGQETQYF. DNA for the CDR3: TGTGCCACCAGCAGAAGCCAACAGGGCCAAGAGACCCAGTACTTC.

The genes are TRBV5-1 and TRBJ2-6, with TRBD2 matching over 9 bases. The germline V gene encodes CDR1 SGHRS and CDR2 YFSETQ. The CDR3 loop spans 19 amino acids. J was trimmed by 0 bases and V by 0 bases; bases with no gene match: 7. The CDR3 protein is CASSLGRSGGSSGANVLTF. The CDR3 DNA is TGCGCCAGCAGCTTGGGGCGGAGCGGGGGGTCCTCTGGGGCCAACGTCCTGACTTTC.

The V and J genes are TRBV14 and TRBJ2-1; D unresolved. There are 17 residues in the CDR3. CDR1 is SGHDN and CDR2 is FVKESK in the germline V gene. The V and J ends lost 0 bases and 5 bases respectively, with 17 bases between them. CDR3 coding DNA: TGTGCCAGCAGCCAAGATAAGACTGTAGTTGGAGACAATGAGCAGTTCTTC. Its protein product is CASSQDKTVVGDNEQFF.

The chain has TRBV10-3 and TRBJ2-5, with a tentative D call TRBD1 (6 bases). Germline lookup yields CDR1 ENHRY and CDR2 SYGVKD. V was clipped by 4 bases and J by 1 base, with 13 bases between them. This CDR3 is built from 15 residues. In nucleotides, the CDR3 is TGTGCCATCAGTGCAACAGGGCAGTTCCAAGAGACCCAGTACTTC. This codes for CAISATGQFQETQYF.

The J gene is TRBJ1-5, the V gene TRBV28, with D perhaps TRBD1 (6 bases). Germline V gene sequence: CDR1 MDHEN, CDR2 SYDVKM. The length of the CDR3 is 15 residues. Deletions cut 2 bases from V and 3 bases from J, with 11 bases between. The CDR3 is CASSLLTGYNQPQHF. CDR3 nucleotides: TGTGCCAGCAGTTTACTTACAGGGTACAATCAGCCCCAGCATTTT.

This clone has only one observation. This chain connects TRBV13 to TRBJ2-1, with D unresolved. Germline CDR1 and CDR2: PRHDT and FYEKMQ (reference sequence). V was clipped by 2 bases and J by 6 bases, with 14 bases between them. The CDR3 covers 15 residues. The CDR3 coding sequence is TGTGCCAGCAGCTTAATGAGTTTGTCTGCCAATGAGCAGTTCTTC. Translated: CASSLMSLSANEQFF.

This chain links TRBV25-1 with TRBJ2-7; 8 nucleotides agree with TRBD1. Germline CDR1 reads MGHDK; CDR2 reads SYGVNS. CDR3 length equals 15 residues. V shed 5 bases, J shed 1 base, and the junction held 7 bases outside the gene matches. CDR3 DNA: TGTGCCAGCAGTTTGGGACAGGAGCCTTCCTACGAGCAGTACTTC. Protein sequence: CASSLGQEPSYEQYF.

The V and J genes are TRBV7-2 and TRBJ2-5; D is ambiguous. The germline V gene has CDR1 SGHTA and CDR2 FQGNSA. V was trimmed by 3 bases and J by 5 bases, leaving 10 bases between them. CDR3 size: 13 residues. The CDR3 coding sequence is TGTGCCAGCAGCTTCAGTCAAAAGGAGACCCAGTACTTC. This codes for CASSFSQKETQYF.

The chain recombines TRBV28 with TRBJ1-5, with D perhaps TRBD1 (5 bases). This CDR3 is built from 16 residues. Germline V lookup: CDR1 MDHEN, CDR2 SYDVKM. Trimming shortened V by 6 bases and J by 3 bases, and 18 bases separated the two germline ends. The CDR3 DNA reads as TGTGCCAGCAGCCTAAAATTTACAGGAGTCAATCAGCCCCAGCATTTT. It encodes CASSLKFTGVNQPQHF.

This chain's CDR3 is CSAQSGANVLTF. The CDR3 DNA follows: TGCAGCGCCCAGTCTGGGGCCAACGTCCTGACTTTC. V gene TRBV29-1 combines with J gene TRBJ2-6, with no clear D. The CDR3 length is 12 residues. Germline V gene data show CDR1 as SQVTM and CDR2 as ANQGSEA. V shed 7 bases and J shed 1 base, with 5 bases lying between them.

The CDR3 loop reads CASSQDTGGLSGNTIYF. CDR3 in DNA: TGCGCCAGCAGCCAAGACACAGGGGGCCTCTCTGGAAACACCATATATTTT. V and J are TRBV4-1 and TRBJ1-3, with 9 bases fitting TRBD1. This CDR3 comprises 17 residues. Losses at the gene ends were 0 bases for V and 0 bases for J; bases not matched to a gene: 3. Germline loops: CDR1 MGHRA, CDR2 YSYEKL.

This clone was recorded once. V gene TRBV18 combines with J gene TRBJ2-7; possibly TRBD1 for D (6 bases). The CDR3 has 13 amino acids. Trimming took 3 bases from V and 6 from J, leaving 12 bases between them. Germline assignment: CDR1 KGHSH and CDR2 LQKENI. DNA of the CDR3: TGTGCCAGCTCACCCCGGACAGAGGCCGAGCAGTACTTC. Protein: CASSPRTEAEQYF.

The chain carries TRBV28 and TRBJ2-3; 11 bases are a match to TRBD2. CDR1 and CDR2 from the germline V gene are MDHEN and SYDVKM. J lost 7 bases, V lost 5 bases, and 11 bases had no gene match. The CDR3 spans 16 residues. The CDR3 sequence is CASSPPLAGGVNTQYF. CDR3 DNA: TGTGCCAGCAGTCCCCCTCTAGCGGGGGGTGTTAATACGCAGTATTTT.

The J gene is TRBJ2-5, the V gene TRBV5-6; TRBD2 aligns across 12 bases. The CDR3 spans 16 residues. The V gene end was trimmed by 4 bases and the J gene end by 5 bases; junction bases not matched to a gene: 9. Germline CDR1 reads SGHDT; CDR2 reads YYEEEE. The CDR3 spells CASSPGLAGYLETQYF. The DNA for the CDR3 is TGTGCCAGCAGCCCAGGACTAGCGGGGTATCTGGAGACCCAGTACTTC.